The 15 T cell receptor beta chains presented below share a single source sample, sequenced in a study of T cells in Graves' hyperthyroidism and ophthalmopathy. Researchers amplified the TCR beta CDR3 regions from RNA transcripts. Initially, a first-round RT-PCR of the TCR CDR3 employed the HTBI primer set. TCRdb recomputed calls from the multiplex PCR reads with MiXCR, one row per CDR3 protein. The sample lists more than 300,000 distinct CDR3 sequences, roughly 20% occurring once. Sequences were obtained from blood. Receptors originate from a young man with Graves' ophthalmopathy.

The V call is TRBV11-2, the J call TRBJ1-3; D possibly corresponds to TRBD1 (6 bases). The CDR3 extends over 14 amino acids. Trimming pared 1 base from V and 2 bases from J, leaving 6 bases between. CDR1 is SGHAT and CDR2 is FQNNGV in the germline V gene. The CDR3 region is CASSLAGAGNTIYF. DNA of the CDR3: TGTGCCAGCAGCTTAGCAGGGGCTGGAAACACCATATATTTT.

In its sample, this clonotype was seen many times. The genes are TRBV28 and TRBJ2-7, with TRBD2 as a possible D gene (6 bases). V gave up 6 bases and J gave up 5 bases, with 17 bases separating them. Germline values: CDR1 MDHEN, CDR2 SYDVKM. The CDR3 is 14 residues long. The CDR3 protein is CASSPDYLGNEQYF. The CDR3 coding sequence is TGTGCCAGCAGCCCGGACTACCTGGGCAACGAGCAGTACTTC. The whole variable domain, filled in from reference TRBV28 and TRBJ2-7, reads DVKVTQSSRYLVKRTGEKVFLECVQDMDHENMFWYRQDPGLGLRLIYFSYDVKMKEKGDIPEGYSVSREKKERFSLILESASTNQTSMYLCASSPDYLGNEQYFGPGTRLTVT.

This clonotype was seen many times. The chain has TRBV7-8 and TRBJ1-4, with TRBD1 matching over 7 bases. The V gene end was trimmed by 3 bases and the J gene end by 8 bases; junction bases not matched to a gene: 6. Germline loops: CDR1 SGHVS, CDR2 FQNEAQ. The CDR3 is 14 residues long. The CDR3 sequence: CASSFDRDGEKLFF. DNA of the CDR3: TGTGCCAGCAGCTTTGACAGGGACGGCGAAAAACTGTTTTTT.

This clonotype was detected ten times or more. The V call is TRBV9, the J call TRBJ2-3; 10 nucleotides align to TRBD2. The V and J ends lost 3 bases and 1 base, in that order; junction bases with no gene match: 5. CDR3 length equals 16 residues. The germline V gene has CDR1 SGDLS and CDR2 YYNGEE. The CDR3: CASSAGLAIRTDTQYF. The CDR3 DNA reads as TGTGCCAGCAGCGCGGGACTAGCGATTCGCACAGATACGCAGTATTTT.

The rearrangement links TRBV5-1 to TRBJ2-3; TRBD2 might be the D (6 bases). Germline CDR1 and CDR2: SGHRS and YFSETQ. V was pared by 4 bases and J by 2 bases, with 11 bases between. The CDR3 covers 14 residues. The CDR3 sequence: CASSPWGVTDTQYF. For the CDR3, the DNA is TGCGCCAGCAGCCCGTGGGGGGTCACAGATACGCAGTATTTT.

This clonotype was seen ten or more times. The V gene is TRBV2, the J gene TRBJ2-7; D may match TRBD1 or TRBD2 (5 bases each). CDR1 is SNHLY and CDR2 is FYNNEI in the germline V gene. There are 13 residues in the CDR3. V gave up 6 bases and J gave up 3 bases, with 12 bases separating them. DNA of the CDR3: TGTGCCAGCAGGGGGACGGACCGCTACGAGCAGTACTTC. Encoded protein: CASRGTDRYEQYF.

Ten or more counts support this clonotype. This chain uses TRBV20-1 with TRBJ2-5, with 11 bases lining up with TRBD2. This CDR3 contains 15 residues. V shed 1 base, J shed 2 bases, and the junction held 3 bases outside the gene matches. Germline lookup yields CDR1 DFQATT and CDR2 SNEGSKA (reference sequence). The CDR3 reads CSARATSGDQETQYF. The CDR3 bases are TGCAGTGCTAGAGCGACTAGCGGGGATCAAGAGACCCAGTACTTC.

This clonotype was picked up many times. The CDR3 coding sequence is TGTGCCAGCTCAGAAGACTATAATTCACCCCTCCACTTT. This translates into CASSEDYNSPLHF. This rearrangement joins TRBV2 to TRBJ1-6; no clear D. The CDR3 has 13 amino acids. The ends were cut back, 8 bases at V and 3 bases at J, with 8 bases in the middle. Germline assignment: CDR1 SNHLY and CDR2 FYNNEI.

This clonotype has ten or more counts. A much larger clone differs by one base, so this may be a read error. The rearrangement joins TRBV13 to TRBJ2-5; D gene unclear. Germline CDR1 PRHDT, CDR2 FYEKMQ (reference sequence). The CDR3 loop spans 14 amino acids. Trimming removed 5 bases from V and 0 bases from J, with 10 bases in between. The CDR3 sequence is CASSARTDQETQYF. The CDR3 coding sequence is TGTGCCAGCAGCGCCCGGACGGACCAAGAGACCCAGTACTTC.

This clonotype came up many times. The chain is built from TRBV5-8 and TRBJ2-5, with D perhaps TRBD1 (6 bases). The CDR3 spans 15 residues. Trimming pared 4 bases from V and 7 bases from J, leaving 20 bases between. Germline assignment: CDR1 SGHTS and CDR2 YDEGEE. The CDR3 is CASSPGAARFGTQYF. The CDR3 DNA reads TGTGCCAGCAGCCCAGGGGCAGCTCGGTTCGGGACCCAGTACTTC. The whole variable domain, remainder taken from reference TRBV5-8 and TRBJ2-5, is EAGVTQSPTHLIKTRGQQATLRCSPISGHTSVYWYQQALGLGLQFLLWYDEGEERNRGNFPPRFSGRQFPNYSSELNVNALELEDSALYLCASSPGAARFGTQYFGPGTRLLVL.

This clonotype was seen more than once but under ten times. This chain uses TRBV6-1 with TRBJ2-3, with D hard to call. From germline, CDR1 is MNHNS and CDR2 SASEGT. The CDR3 runs 12 residues. V shed 5 bases and J shed 6 bases, with 9 bases lying between them. CDR3 sequence (DNA): TGTGCCAGCAGTATCAGTCGGGATACGCAGTATTTT. Its translation is CASSISRDTQYF.

The rearrangement links TRBV7-9 to TRBJ2-2; 10 nucleotides line up with TRBD2. This CDR3 comprises 16 residues. Germline CDR1 and CDR2: SEHNR and FQNEAQ (reference sequence). The junction had 7 bases not matched to a gene; V was cut back by 5 bases and J by 4 bases. Written as DNA, the CDR3 is TGTGCCAGCAGCCACCAAAGCGGGGGGGGCACCGGGGAGCTGTTTTTT. Protein product: CASSHQSGGGTGELFF.

This clonotype was counted many times. The chain combines TRBV6-2 or TRBV6-3 with TRBJ2-3; D call uncertain. The CDR3 contains 13 residues. Germline CDR1 reads MNHEY; CDR2 reads SVGEGT. V lost 2 bases and J 3 bases, leaving 6 bases between the germline ends. CDR3: CASSYKETDTQYF. CDR3 nucleotide sequence: TGTGCCAGCAGTTACAAGGAGACAGATACGCAGTATTTT.

CDR3 bases: TGCGCCAGCTCCCCCCCCTTGGGATACCGGAGTCGTTATGGCTACACCTTC. It specifies CASSPPLGYRSRYGYTF. This rearrangement joins TRBV4-1 to TRBJ1-2; D unresolved. This CDR3 comprises 17 residues. Trimming shortened V by 8 bases and J by 5 bases, and 27 bases separated the two germline ends. Germline CDR1 MGHRA, CDR2 YSYEKL.

This clonotype was seen more than once but under ten times. The chain uses TRBV19 and TRBJ1-4; 7 nucleotides align to TRBD1. The CDR3 totals 12 residues. Germline assignment: CDR1 LNHDA and CDR2 SQIVND (reference sequence). V shed 11 bases, J shed 6 bases, and the junction held 6 bases outside the gene matches. In nucleotides, the CDR3 is TGTGCCGCCGGACAGGAGCATGAAAAACTGTTTTTT. Its translation: CAAGQEHEKLFF.